This TCR beta chain was recovered during a study of shared clonotypes between healthy human individuals. Background on the study: Donor composition was a couple of women and three men, aged 18 to 49. General study points: Investigators collected only blood, and repertoires in tissues likely differ. The small donor group covered limited genetic and exposure diversity. In general, naive subsets displayed greater estimated richness than memory subsets did.

The table came from immunoSEQ multiplex PCR; TCRdb's copy has only in-frame clones and leaves some out. The profile shows 2 million to 2.5 million clones, more than 85% of them singletons. The CDR3 spans 13 residues. In germline, CDR1 is MNHEY, CDR2 SVGAGI. Trimming left V 0 bases short and J 7 bases short, with 10 bases between. With respect to this clone: The antigen is unknown.

CD45RO-negative, CCR7-selected cells formed the naive CD8 fraction, which excluded terminally differentiated effector memory CD45RA+ cells. The chain links TRBV6-5 to TRBJ2-7, with D tentatively TRBD1 (5 bases). This receptor was taken from a man aged 18 to 35 in good health. Some clones in this sample may be carry-over from other donors' samples. What was sequenced was naive CD8+ T cells from PBMCs. The CDR3 coding sequence is TGTGCCAGCAGTTACTCGGGGCCAGGGGAGCAGTACTTC. Protein sequence: CASSYSGPGEQYF.